These 32 T cell receptor beta chains originate from one sample sequenced in a study of cytomegalovirus exposure and HLA in healthy donors. Researchers ran the PCR with 60 Vbeta and 13 Jbeta primers. The table came from immunoSEQ multiplex PCR; TCRdb's copy has only in-frame clones and leaves some out. Of some 160,000 clones listed, approximately 80% were seen once; the top ten hold roughly 1.7%. The material sequenced was PBMCs. The receptors originated from a woman in her 30s in good health and CMV-seronegative.

This clone was seen more than once but under ten times. V is TRBV5-1 and J is TRBJ2-7; tentatively, D is TRBD1 (5 bases). The CDR3 has 15 residues. Germline CDR1 reads SGHRS; CDR2 reads YFSETQ. Trimming removed 0 bases from V and 2 bases from J, with 12 bases in between. CDR3 in DNA: TGCGCCAGCAGCTTGGAACCAGGACACACCTACGAGCAGTACTTC. This gives the protein CASSLEPGHTYEQYF.

The chain links TRBV27 to TRBJ1-5, with a tentative D call TRBD1 (6 bases). Germline-derived CDR1 and CDR2 are MNHEY and SMNVEV (reference sequence). The V gene lost 6 bases and the J gene lost 1 base, with 16 bases spanning the gap. The CDR3 sequence is 16 residues long. CDR3 nucleotide sequence: TGTGCCAGCAGCCGATGGGGGGGGGCGAGCAATCAGCCCCAGCATTTT. Encoded protein: CASSRWGGASNQPQHF.

The chain links TRBV2 to TRBJ1-1; D is perhaps TRBD1 (5 bases). CDR3 size: 14 residues. Looked up from germline, CDR1 is SNHLY and CDR2 is FYNNEI. V lost 5 bases to trimming and J lost 1 base, with 11 bases between them. The CDR3: CASSRQSSNTEAFF. CDR3 coding DNA: TGTGCCAGCAGTAGACAGAGCTCGAACACTGAAGCTTTCTTT.

This chain connects TRBV5-1 to TRBJ2-7; 8 nucleotides agree with TRBD2. Germline values: CDR1 SGHRS, CDR2 YFSETQ. This CDR3 has 15 residues. With V trimmed by 5 bases and J by 4 bases, 11 bases remained unmatched. The CDR3 sequence: CASSLTGGSLYEQYF. CDR3 sequence (DNA): TGCGCCAGCAGTCTTACGGGGGGGAGTCTGTACGAGCAGTACTTC.

The rearrangement links TRBV5-1 to TRBJ1-2; 9 bases fit TRBD1. The CDR3 spans 15 residues. Germline V gene sequence: CDR1 SGHRS, CDR2 YFSETQ. V shed 0 bases and J 4 bases; nucleotides not matched to a gene: 4. The CDR3 spells CASSLGGQGLYGYTF. CDR3 in DNA: TGCGCCAGCAGCTTGGGGGGACAGGGCCTCTATGGCTACACCTTC.

J is TRBJ2-5 and V is TRBV27, with D perhaps TRBD1 (6 bases). V was pared by 5 bases and J by 5 bases, with 18 bases between. The length of the CDR3 is 15 residues. The germline V gene encodes CDR1 MNHEY and CDR2 SMNVEV (reference sequence). The CDR3 DNA sequence: TGTGCCAGCAGTCCCGTTGGGGGCGAGCATGAGACCCAGTACTTC. The encoded protein is CASSPVGGEHETQYF.

The rearrangement uses TRBV7-9 and TRBJ1-5; a weak D match, TRBD1 (6 bases). Trimming shortened V by 1 base and J by 6 bases, and 16 bases separated the two germline ends. CDR1 and CDR2 (germline): SEHNR, FQNEAQ (reference sequence). CDR3 length equals 16 residues. The CDR3 loop is CASSLVGTGYGQPQHF. The CDR3 DNA is TGTGCCAGCAGCTTAGTGGGAACAGGGTATGGTCAGCCCCAGCATTTT.

This rearrangement joins TRBV7-9 to TRBJ1-2; the D is unclear. Looked up from germline, CDR1 is SEHNR and CDR2 is FQNEAQ (reference sequence). Between the trimmed V and J ends, which lost 5 bases and 0 bases, there was a span of 7 bases. CDR3 size: 13 residues. CDR3 coding DNA: TGTGCCAGCAGCCAAGCCGCTAACTATGGCTACACCTTC. Protein: CASSQAANYGYTF.

The rearrangement uses TRBV10-3 and TRBJ2-7; 9 bases agree with TRBD2. The germline CDR1 and CDR2 sequences are ENHRY and SYGVKD. This CDR3 contains 17 residues. Unmatched junction bases numbered 12, after V lost 4 bases and J lost 2 bases. CDR3 sequence: CAISGPGLAGETYEQYF. CDR3 DNA: TGTGCCATCAGTGGGCCCGGGTTAGCGGGAGAAACCTACGAGCAGTACTTC.

The V and J genes are TRBV5-4 and TRBJ2-2, with D perhaps TRBD2 (5 bases). V lost 1 base and J 7 bases, leaving 11 bases between the germline ends. This CDR3 has 14 residues. Germline V gives CDR1 SGHNT, CDR2 YYREEE (reference sequence). CDR3 in amino acids: CASSLISGSGELFF. The CDR3 DNA reads as TGTGCCAGCAGCTTGATTTCGGGGAGCGGGGAGCTGTTTTTT.

V and J are TRBV2 and TRBJ1-1; no firm D call. Germline assignment: CDR1 SNHLY and CDR2 FYNNEI. The CDR3 contains 13 residues. Trimming shortened V by 4 bases and J by 0 bases, and 6 bases separated the two germline ends. The CDR3 DNA follows: TGTGCCAGCAGTGGGGAGGTGAACACTGAAGCTTTCTTT. Encoded protein: CASSGEVNTEAFF.

This clone was seen a few times. The gene calls are TRBV5-6 and TRBJ2-7, with TRBD2 matching 11 bases. The V gene end was trimmed by 4 bases and the J gene end by 9 bases; junction bases not matched to a gene: 12. Germline V lookup: CDR1 SGHDT, CDR2 YYEEEE. The CDR3 runs 15 residues. This CDR3 reads CASSILAGEHFGQYF. The DNA of the CDR3 is TGTGCCAGCAGCATACTAGCGGGGGAGCATTTCGGGCAGTACTTC.

This clone was seen only once. The chain is built from TRBV4-3 and TRBJ2-3; D is possibly TRBD2 (6 bases). The CDR3 has 18 residues. From germline, CDR1 is LGHNA and CDR2 YSLEER. V dropped 0 bases and J dropped 1 base, with 17 bases sitting between them. This chain's CDR3 is CASSQDPPTRERTDTQYF. As DNA, the CDR3 is TGCGCCAGCAGCCAAGACCCCCCGACGCGGGAACGCACAGATACGCAGTATTTT.

This rearrangement joins TRBV4-1 to TRBJ2-7, with TRBD2 matching over 7 bases. Germline CDR1 and CDR2: MGHRA and YSYEKL. The junction had 10 bases not matched to a gene; V was cut back by 2 bases and J by 0 bases. The CDR3 sequence is 17 residues long. DNA of the CDR3: TGCGCCAGCAGCCAAACGCTAGCGGACGCTGCCTCCTACGAGCAGTACTTC. Translated, it gives CASSQTLADAASYEQYF.

This clone showed up just a few times. This rearrangement joins TRBV14 to TRBJ2-7, with D maybe TRBD1 (5 bases). This CDR3 is built from 16 residues. V lost 1 base to trimming and J lost 3 bases, with 16 bases between them. Germline lookup yields CDR1 SGHDN and CDR2 FVKESK. The CDR3 reads CASSQGGLPEFYEQYF. For the CDR3, the DNA is TGTGCCAGCAGCCAAGGGGGCCTCCCTGAATTCTACGAGCAGTACTTC.

The chain recombines TRBV7-2 with TRBJ2-1; 12 positions agree with TRBD2. V lost 0 bases to trimming and J lost 10 bases; unmatched junction nucleotides: 4. The CDR3 sequence is 15 residues long. From germline, CDR1 is SGHTA and CDR2 FQGNSA. The CDR3 protein is CASSLALAGGREQFF. As DNA, the CDR3 is TGTGCCAGCAGCTTAGCACTAGCGGGAGGAAGGGAGCAGTTCTTC.

This clone has only one observation. The chain links TRBV5-4 to TRBJ2-7, with a possible D match to TRBD1 (5 bases). Germline CDR1 SGHNT, CDR2 YYREEE (reference sequence). This CDR3 is built from 13 residues. The V and J ends lost 4 bases and 3 bases respectively, with 11 bases between them. Here the CDR3 DNA reads TGTGCCAGCAGCCTGAAAGGGGTCTACGAGCAGTACTTC. This encodes CASSLKGVYEQYF. Combining the CDR3 with reference TRBV5-4 and TRBJ2-7 gives the whole variable domain ETGVTQSPTHLIKTRGQQVTLRCSSQSGHNTVSWYQQALGQGPQFIFQYYREEENGRGNFPPRFSGLQFPNYSSELNVNALELDDSALYLCASSLKGVYEQYFGPGTRLTVT.

The V and J genes are TRBV6-5 and TRBJ2-2; 9 nucleotides line up with TRBD1. V was pared by 8 bases and J by 5 bases, with 3 bases of the junction left unmatched. Germline V gene sequence: CDR1 MNHEY, CDR2 SVGAGI. CDR3 length: 13 residues. For the CDR3, the DNA is TGTGCCAGCGGGACAGGGAATACCGGGGAGCTGTTTTTT. Its translation: CASGTGNTGELFF.

V gene TRBV27 combines with J gene TRBJ1-5; the match to TRBD1 covers 8 bases. Germline assignment: CDR1 MNHEY and CDR2 SMNVEV (reference sequence). Germline trimming cut 5 bases from V and 3 bases from J; bases unmatched to any gene: 3. The CDR3 has 14 residues. CDR3 sequence: CASSPGQDNQPQHF. The CDR3 region has the DNA TGTGCCAGCAGTCCGGGACAGGACAATCAGCCCCAGCATTTT.

The chain's CDR3 is CASSMTGSTYGYTF. The CDR3 DNA is TGTGCCAGTAGTATGACAGGGAGCACCTATGGCTACACCTTC. The chain is built from TRBV19 and TRBJ1-2, with TRBD1 matching over 7 bases. Germline CDR1 is LNHDA and CDR2 is SQIVND (reference sequence). With V trimmed by 3 bases and J by 4 bases, 5 bases remained unmatched. This CDR3 contains 14 residues.

This clone showed up just a few times. The CDR3 spells CASSFSSGYNEQFF. DNA for the CDR3: TGTGCCAGCAGCTTTTCCAGCGGCTACAATGAGCAGTTCTTC. The chain employs TRBV7-8 and TRBJ2-1; D might be TRBD2 (5 bases). V lost 3 bases to trimming and J lost 3 bases, with 9 bases between them. The V gene's germline CDR1 is SGHVS and CDR2 FQNEAQ. The CDR3 runs 14 residues.

The rearrangement uses TRBV6-6 and TRBJ1-2; TRBD1 matches 8 bases. The V gene end was trimmed by 5 bases and the J gene end by 0 bases; junction bases not matched to a gene: 2. Per the germline V gene, CDR1 is MNHNY and CDR2 is SVGAGI (reference sequence). The CDR3 totals 14 residues. CDR3 DNA: TGTGCCAGCAGTGGGACAGGCACTAACTATGGCTACACCTTC. It is translated as CASSGTGTNYGYTF.

The rearrangement links TRBV6-5 to TRBJ1-6; D unclear. Germline-derived CDR1 and CDR2 are MNHEY and SVGAGI. CDR3 size: 13 residues. V gave up 5 bases and J gave up 7 bases, with 9 bases separating them. The DNA for the CDR3 is TGTGCCAGCAGTGAAATTGAGAATTCACCCCTCCACTTT. Encoded protein: CASSEIENSPLHF.

The rearrangement joins TRBV9 to TRBJ2-7; a possible D gene is TRBD1 (5 bases). V lost 1 base, J lost 6 bases, and 20 bases lay in between. Germline CDR1 reads SGDLS; CDR2 reads YYNGEE. CDR3 length: 16 amino acids. The CDR3 spells CASSVFPRVASSEQYF. DNA of the CDR3: TGTGCCAGCAGCGTATTTCCCAGGGTGGCCTCGAGCGAGCAGTACTTC.

The chain combines TRBV14 with TRBJ2-7; the match to TRBD1 covers 9 bases. This CDR3 spans 16 amino acids. The V and J ends lost 4 bases and 2 bases, in that order; junction bases with no gene match: 9. From germline, CDR1 is SGHDN and CDR2 FVKESK. The CDR3 spells CASSPWGRQGAYEQYF. CDR3 bases: TGTGCCAGCAGCCCGTGGGGCCGACAGGGGGCCTACGAGCAGTACTTC. Using reference TRBV14 and TRBJ2-7 for the parts outside the CDR3, the full variable domain is EAGVTQFPSHSVIEKGQTVTLRCDPISGHDNLYWYRRVMGKEIKFLLHFVKESKQDESGMPNNRFLAERTGGTYSTLKVQPAELEDSGVYFCASSPWGRQGAYEQYFGPGTRLTVT.

The chain uses TRBV4-1 and TRBJ2-7; 9 nucleotides line up with TRBD1. This CDR3 region has 16 residues. V lost 2 bases, J lost 5 bases, and 10 bases stayed unmatched. In germline, CDR1 is MGHRA, CDR2 YSYEKL. CDR3 DNA: TGCGCCAGCAGCCAAATGTTGGGACAGGGTTTGGACGAGCAGTACTTC. Translation: CASSQMLGQGLDEQYF.

This clone is a singleton in its sample. The gene calls are TRBV9 and TRBJ2-2; 7 positions match TRBD1. The germline V gene has CDR1 SGDLS and CDR2 YYNGEE. The CDR3 spans 15 residues. J lost 1 base, V lost 5 bases, and 5 bases had no gene match. CDR3 sequence reads: CASSADRENTGELFF. The CDR3 DNA reads TGTGCCAGCAGTGCAGACAGGGAGAACACCGGGGAGCTGTTTTTT. Combining the CDR3 with reference TRBV9 and TRBJ2-2 gives the whole variable domain DSGVTQTPKHLITATGQRVTLRCSPRSGDLSVYWYQQSLDQGLQFLIQYYNGEERAKGNILERFSAQQFPDLHSELNLSSLELGDSALYFCASSADRENTGELFFGEGSRLTVL.

The chain uses TRBV28 and TRBJ1-4; 7 bases align to TRBD1. Germline V gene data show CDR1 as MDHEN and CDR2 as SYDVKM. V lost 3 bases and J lost 5; bases outside the gene matches: 9. The CDR3 extends over 16 amino acids. CDR3 protein: CASSFLQGVRNEKLFF. CDR3 DNA sequence: TGTGCCAGCAGTTTCTTGCAGGGGGTTAGGAATGAAAAACTGTTTTTT.

The V and J genes are TRBV28 and TRBJ2-6; D remains ambiguous. The CDR3 covers 13 residues. CDR1 and CDR2 from the germline V gene are MDHEN and SYDVKM. Trimming removed 6 bases from V and 4 bases from J, with 7 bases in between. This chain's CDR3 is CASSKRGANVLTF. The DNA of the CDR3 is TGTGCCAGCAGCAAGCGAGGGGCCAACGTCCTGACTTTC.

V and J are TRBV4-1 and TRBJ2-7; TRBD2 matches at 7 bases. V was pared by 4 bases and J by 3 bases, with 12 bases of the junction left unmatched. This CDR3 has 16 amino acids. The germline V gene encodes CDR1 MGHRA and CDR2 YSYEKL. The CDR3 coding sequence is TGCGCCAGCAGCCCCCGCCTGGCGGGACTACGCTACGAGCAGTACTTC. Amino acid sequence: CASSPRLAGLRYEQYF.

This sequence joins TRBV4-1 and TRBJ1-2; D is undetermined. Trimming removed 4 bases from V and 4 bases from J, with 10 bases in between. Looked up from germline, CDR1 is MGHRA and CDR2 is YSYEKL. This CDR3 contains 13 residues. The CDR3 is CASSLGVGYGYTF. The CDR3 coding sequence is TGCGCCAGCAGCCTCGGGGTAGGCTATGGCTACACCTTC.

This clone came up a few times. This sequence joins TRBV11-2 and TRBJ1-1; D may be TRBD1 (6 bases). The CDR3 has 15 amino acids. Trimming removed 4 bases from V and 5 bases from J, with 17 bases in between. CDR1 is SGHAT and CDR2 is FQNNGV in the germline V gene. CDR3 DNA sequence: TGTGCCAGCAGCTCGTCCGCGGGGGCCTTTACTGAAGCTTTCTTT. It is translated as CASSSSAGAFTEAFF.